These 6 T cell receptor beta chains originate from one sample sequenced in a study of neurological immune-mediated disorders. TCRdb itself ran the 5' RACE reads through MiXCR, one entry per CDR3 protein. The sample includes about 79,000 distinct CDR3 sequences, approximately 14% of them seen just once. The sample taken for sequencing was PBMCs. The receptor source for this set is a woman aged 50 to 65 in good health.

This clonotype was observed at least ten times. The J gene is TRBJ2-5, the V gene TRBV7-2; TRBD2 aligns across 13 bases. CDR1 SGHTA and CDR2 FQGNSA come from the germline V gene. V shed 1 base and J 3 bases; nucleotides not matched to a gene: 11. The CDR3 has 19 residues. CDR3 residues: CASSLVPGLAGTTKETQYF. CDR3 sequence (DNA): TGTGCCAGCAGCTTAGTCCCGGGACTAGCGGGGACCACAAAAGAGACCCAGTACTTC.

CDR3 bases: TGTGCCAGTAGACAGGTTACCAATCAGCCCCAGCATTTT. It codes for CASRQVTNQPQHF. The J gene is TRBJ1-5, the V gene TRBV19; D is possibly TRBD1 (5 bases). Germline V gives CDR1 LNHDA, CDR2 SQIVND (reference sequence). V lost 6 bases and J 3 bases, leaving 9 bases between the germline ends. The CDR3 is 13 amino acids.

At least ten counts were recorded for this clonotype. The chain has TRBV6-5 and TRBJ2-2, with D possibly being TRBD1 (6 bases). CDR1 MNHEY and CDR2 SVGAGI come from the germline V gene. This CDR3 region has 14 residues. V dropped 2 bases and J dropped 8 bases, with 12 bases sitting between them. CDR3 bases: TGTGCCAGCAGTTACGGTTCCGGGACAGGGGAGCTGTTTTTT. Translated: CASSYGSGTGELFF.

This clonotype was detected many times. This chain joins TRBV12-3 or TRBV12-4 and TRBJ2-2, with D perhaps given as TRBD1 or TRBD2 (5 bases each). CDR3 size: 16 residues. The V end lost 3 bases, the J end lost 0 bases, and 11 bases lay between the germline ends. CDR3 DNA sequence: TGTGCCAGCAGTTTGGGACGAGGCGCGAACACCGGGGAGCTGTTTTTT. Translation: CASSLGRGANTGELFF.

The sample holds many counts of this clonotype. The V and J genes are TRBV5-1 and TRBJ1-4, with D unclear. This CDR3 has 14 residues. Trimming took 2 bases from V and 8 from J, leaving 13 bases between them. Germline V CDR1 and CDR2: SGHRS, YFSETQ. The CDR3 spells CASSFGGMGEKLFF. Written as DNA, the CDR3 is TGCGCCAGCAGCTTTGGAGGGATGGGGGAAAAACTGTTTTTT.

The CDR3 here is CASSIQGIAQRGDETQYF. The CDR3 coding sequence is TGCGCCAGCAGCATTCAAGGGATCGCCCAGCGGGGGGACGAGACCCAGTACTTC. The chain combines TRBV5-1 with TRBJ2-5, with 9 nucleotides matching TRBD2. With V trimmed by 4 bases and J by 5 bases, 18 bases remained unmatched. Looked up from germline, CDR1 is SGHRS and CDR2 is YFSETQ. This CDR3 has 18 residues.